Given below is one TCR beta chain in context. Profiled with immunoSEQ multiplex PCR; TCRdb holds only in-frame clones, not every one. The data show fewer than 200,000 clones, roughly 80% seen once. These data originate in a study of blood T cell repertoires in COVID-19. Turning to the study itself: Sources were T cells, B-cell-depleted T cells, or PBMCs; the material itself was cDNA or gDNA.

Germline CDR1 SGHRS, CDR2 YFSETQ. CDR3 size: 13 residues. Trimming cost V 2 bases and J 7 bases, with 7 bases left between them. The sample taken for sequencing was peripheral blood. The gene calls are TRBV5-1 and TRBJ1-6; D gene unclear. This receptor was obtained from a woman between 55 and 75 years old with COVID-19, enrolled during active disease. CDR3 sequence (DNA): TGCGCCAGCAGCTTTGGTCAGAATTCACCCCTCCACTTT. It translates to CASSFGQNSPLHF.